This T cell receptor beta chain was sequenced in a study of cytomegalovirus exposure and HLA in healthy donors. Findings of the study overall: Later genetic work tied a missense DCLRE1C variant to beta-chain V and J trimming. Excluded: some indistinguishable V segments such as TRBV6-2 and TRBV6-3. Accurate HLA-A and HLA-B prediction from TCR beta sequences was reported for most subjects.

Details on this clone: Its antigen is unknown.

In the PCR, 60 Vbeta and 13 Jbeta primers were used. The protocol was immunoSEQ multiplex PCR, while the TCRdb copy is restricted to in-frame clones and leaves out a portion. The sample has 200,000 or so clones, 76% seen once. Per the germline V gene, CDR1 is SGHAT and CDR2 is FQNNGV. Between the trimmed V and J ends, which lost 2 bases and 9 bases, there was a span of 14 bases. The CDR3 runs to 13 residues. The sample taken for sequencing was PBMCs. The clonotype originates from a man aged 18 to 30 in good health and CMV-seronegative. The chain joins TRBV11-2 to TRBJ2-7; D is perhaps TRBD2 (5 bases). CDR3 coding DNA: TGTGCCAGCAGCTTAAGTCCTACCCGGGGGCAGTACTTC. Amino acids: CASSLSPTRGQYF.